The 14 T cell receptor beta chains below were found in one sample sequenced in a study of T cell repertoires in cytomegalovirus infection. TCRdb re-analysed the reads in MiXCR, keeping a single row per CDR3 protein. In the table there are hundreds of thousands of distinct CDR3 sequences, 30% to 40% of which are singletons. For these TCRs, the target antigens are not known. This sample comprised cultured PBMCs, obtained from culture after CMV antigen stimulation. The receptors derive from a human donor in good health (CMV status not recorded). Some clones in this sample may be carry-over from other donors' samples.

This clonotype was recorded at least ten times. The junction departs from the called germline gene at one end, perhaps through a read error. The chain couples TRBV2 to TRBJ1-2; a weak D match, TRBD1 (5 bases). The CDR3 loop spans 14 amino acids. Germline CDR1 SNHLY, CDR2 FYNNEI. The CDR3 DNA sequence: TGTGCCAGCAGTCTCCATCGGACGGGACTAGGAGCCCTCTTC. Residues: CASSLHRTGLGALF.

This clonotype was recorded many times. The chain recombines TRBV7-4 with TRBJ1-5; TRBD1 matches at 7 bases. With V trimmed by 5 bases and J by 3 bases, 16 bases remained unmatched. Germline CDR1 reads SGHVT; CDR2 reads SQSDAQ. This CDR3 is 18 amino acids long. CDR3 region: CASSEGKSRQGDNQPQHF. CDR3 sequence (DNA): TGTGCCAGCAGCGAAGGGAAGTCTAGACAGGGAGACAATCAGCCCCAGCATTTT.

The J gene is TRBJ1-2, the V gene TRBV6-2 or TRBV6-3; 7 bases align to TRBD1. This CDR3 is 15 amino acids long. V was clipped by 6 bases and J by 7 bases; unmatched bases: 14. Germline CDR1 and CDR2: MNHEY and SVGEGT. CDR3 sequence reads: CASRQAEQGFRGYTF. CDR3 DNA sequence: TGTGCCAGCAGACAGGCGGAACAGGGGTTTCGTGGCTACACCTTC.

The chain combines TRBV6-5 with TRBJ2-1; 8 positions match TRBD2. The CDR3 contains 16 residues. V dropped 2 bases and J dropped 8; count of bases not matched to a gene: 11. Germline CDR1 and CDR2: MNHEY and SVGAGI. CDR3 in amino acids: CASSYRSVSGSDEQFF. In DNA, the CDR3 is TGTGCCAGCAGTTACCGAAGCGTCAGCGGGAGTGATGAGCAGTTCTTC.

This clonotype has only one observation. The chain couples TRBV28 to TRBJ1-4; D is possibly TRBD1 (5 bases). The V and J ends lost 6 bases and 10 bases respectively, with 18 bases between them. The V gene's germline CDR1 is MDHEN and CDR2 SYDVKM. This CDR3 has 14 residues. The CDR3 protein is CASRGPGAPGKLFF. For the CDR3, the DNA is TGTGCCAGCAGGGGGCCCGGGGCGCCTGGAAAACTGTTTTTT.

In its sample, this clonotype was seen a few times. The gene calls are TRBV19 and TRBJ2-5; D not certain. The germline V gene encodes CDR1 LNHDA and CDR2 SQIVND (reference sequence). This CDR3 has 13 amino acids. Between the trimmed V and J ends, which lost 5 bases and 2 bases, there was a span of 9 bases. This CDR3 is CASSPIQQETQYF. In DNA form, the CDR3 reads TGTGCCAGTAGTCCTATTCAGCAAGAGACCCAGTACTTC.

This clonotype has a handful of counts. V gene TRBV12-3 or TRBV12-4 combines with J gene TRBJ2-2; 10 positions agree with TRBD2. J was trimmed by 7 bases and V by 5 bases; bases with no gene match: 13. This CDR3 is built from 17 residues. The chain's CDR3 is CASSARGLAGDGGELFF. In DNA, the CDR3 is TGTGCCAGCAGTGCCAGGGGTCTAGCGGGAGATGGCGGGGAGCTGTTTTTT.

The rearrangement joins TRBV2 to TRBJ2-5, with D tentatively TRBD2 (5 bases). V lost 8 bases and J 7 bases, leaving 11 bases between the germline ends. Germline CDR1 and CDR2: SNHLY and FYNNEI. This CDR3 is built from 11 residues. The CDR3 protein is CASDWAGTQYF. CDR3 DNA sequence: TGTGCCAGCGACTGGGCGGGGACCCAGTACTTC.

CDR3 sequence: CASSPYVGQGAYEQYF. The CDR3 DNA sequence: TGTGCCAGCAGTCCCTACGTCGGACAGGGGGCCTACGAGCAGTACTTC. The chain has TRBV28 and TRBJ2-7; 10 positions agree with TRBD1. Trimming at V came to 5 bases and at J to 2 bases, leaving 9 bases not matched to a gene. Germline CDR1 MDHEN, CDR2 SYDVKM. The CDR3 covers 16 residues.

This clonotype was detected many times. This rearrangement joins TRBV7-2 to TRBJ2-5, with 8 bases matching TRBD1. The CDR3 contains 14 residues. CDR1 and CDR2 from the germline V gene are SGHTA and FQGNSA. V lost 6 bases to trimming and J lost 7 bases; unmatched junction nucleotides: 10. CDR3 DNA: TGTGCCAGCAGGGATCCGGGACAGGAGCGGACCCAGTACTTC. It yields the protein CASRDPGQERTQYF.

V usage is TRBV19 and J usage is TRBJ1-4; the D is unclear. Trimming took off 4 bases at V and 10 bases at J, with 16 bases between the two ends. In germline, CDR1 is LNHDA, CDR2 SQIVND (reference sequence). This CDR3 has 14 residues. The DNA for the CDR3 is TGTGCCAGTAGTACCTCGACGGCCTTGGGAAAACTGTTTTTT. As protein: CASSTSTALGKLFF.

This clonotype was seen ten or more times. This rearrangement joins TRBV6-1 to TRBJ2-2; 9 bases align to TRBD1. CDR3 length: 16 residues. Germline assignment: CDR1 MNHNS and CDR2 SASEGT. V lost 8 bases to trimming and J lost 3 bases; unmatched junction nucleotides: 10. The CDR3: CASDNAGTGYTGELFF. The CDR3 DNA is TGTGCCAGCGACAACGCCGGGACAGGGTACACCGGGGAGCTGTTTTTT.

This clonotype appeared a few times. This chain joins TRBV10-3 and TRBJ1-5; the D gene is possibly TRBD1 (5 bases). From germline, CDR1 is ENHRY and CDR2 SYGVKD. This CDR3 is 13 amino acids long. Trimming stripped 8 bases from V and 0 bases from J, with 8 bases between. CDR3 in DNA: TGTGCCATCGGGGGGATTAGCAATCAGCCCCAGCATTTT. Protein sequence: CAIGGISNQPQHF.

This chain links TRBV5-5 with TRBJ2-5, with D tentatively TRBD1 (5 bases). CDR1 is SGHKS, CDR2 YYEKEE, per germline (reference sequence). V was clipped by 3 bases and J by 5 bases, with 14 bases between them. The CDR3 length is 14 residues. CDR3 region: CASSSMTVTETQYF. CDR3 sequence (DNA): TGTGCCAGCAGCTCGATGACAGTGACGGAGACCCAGTACTTC.